Each of the 19 T cell receptor beta chains below was sequenced from the same sample in a study of human T cells and chemical hapten exposure (dated by TCRdb to the early 2020s). To prepare the library, RACE was applied. The sample was run on a NextSeq 500. Using fastp trimming at Q25 and MiXCR clonotype assembly, TCRdb reanalyzed the public sequencing data and kept in-frame beta chains. Duplicate CDR3 protein sequences are folded into a single record with the most common DNA and genes. The sample table records approximately 370,000 distinct CDR3 sequences; approximately 5.8% of these occur just once. Of the sample, roughly 8.2% falls within the top ten clones. Interpreted using the paper, the time point label stands for: pre-sensitization, week 0. The sample's treatment or condition label, in plain terms: therapeutic diphenylcyclopropenone sensitization with weekly scalp DPC. This specimen was whole blood, taken in connection with sensitization to the hapten diphenylcyclopropenone (DPC). All receptors derive from a woman aged 18-29 years with alopecia areata. Some clones in this sample may be carry-over from other donors' samples.

In this sample, this clonotype turned up many times. The chain recombines TRBV10-3 with TRBJ2-1, with D unresolved. Trimming took 6 bases from V and 7 from J, leaving 10 bases between them. CDR3 length: 12 amino acids. Looked up from germline, CDR1 is ENHRY and CDR2 is SYGVKD. Written as DNA, the CDR3 is TGTGCCATCAGAACGGACGGGAATGAGCAGTTCTTC. This gives the protein CAIRTDGNEQFF.

This clonotype was recorded a few times. The chain carries TRBV6-5 and TRBJ1-4; 7 nucleotides agree with TRBD1. This CDR3 contains 17 residues. Germline V gene lookup returns CDR1 MNHEY and CDR2 SVGAGI. The ends lost 4 bases at V and 3 bases at J; junction bases unmatched: 11. This chain's CDR3 is CASSFLGTANSNEKLFF. CDR3 in DNA: TGTGCCAGCAGTTTTCTAGGGACAGCCAATTCTAATGAAAAACTGTTTTTT.

This clonotype was counted between two and nine times. The chain couples TRBV6-2 or TRBV6-3 to TRBJ2-7; 9 bases agree with TRBD2. There are 16 residues in the CDR3. CDR1 and CDR2 from the germline V gene are MNHEY and SVGEGT. The trim removed 2 bases at V and 2 bases at J, leaving 7 bases unmatched. CDR3 amino acids: CASSYRIKRGAYEQYF. The CDR3 bases are TGTGCCAGCAGTTACCGGATTAAGCGGGGGGCCTACGAGCAGTACTTC.

This clonotype has ten or more counts. This chain connects TRBV4-1 to TRBJ2-1; D is perhaps TRBD2 (7 bases). The CDR3 has 16 residues. Germline-derived CDR1 and CDR2 are MGHRA and YSYEKL. Between the trimmed V and J ends, which lost 3 bases and 5 bases, there was a span of 17 bases. The CDR3 region is CASSHEFRGANNEQFF. CDR3 DNA: TGCGCCAGCAGCCATGAATTCCGGGGGGCAAACAATGAGCAGTTCTTC.

The chain recombines TRBV4-2 with TRBJ1-4; the D is unclear. Trimming left V 0 bases short and J 0 bases short, with 11 bases between. Germline CDR1 reads LGHNA; CDR2 reads YNFKEQ. CDR3 length: 17 amino acids. The CDR3: CASSQDPRQPTNEKLFF. The CDR3 bases are TGTGCCAGCAGCCAAGATCCACGGCAGCCAACTAATGAAAAACTGTTTTTT.

This clonotype was seen repeatedly, ten times or more. The chain is built from TRBV7-9 and TRBJ1-4, with D perhaps matching TRBD1 (5 bases). With 8 bases removed from V and 1 base from J, the gap between germline ends came to 8 bases. CDR1 is SEHNR and CDR2 is FQNEAQ in the germline V gene (reference sequence). The CDR3 is 13 residues long. The CDR3 nucleotides are TGTGCCAGCTGGGGGGAAACTAATGAAAAACTGTTTTTT. Amino acids: CASWGETNEKLFF. Variable domain in full (rest from reference TRBV7-9 and TRBJ1-4): DTGVSQNPRHKITKRGQNVTFRCDPISEHNRLYWYRQTLGQGPEFLTYFQNEAQLEKSRLLSDRFSAERPKGSFSTLEIQRTEQGDSAMYLCASWGETNEKLFFGSGTQLSVL.

This clonotype was observed a few times. Written as DNA, the CDR3 is TGTGCCAGCAGCCGGGGGGGGAACACTGAAGCTTTCTTT. This sequence encodes CASSRGGNTEAFF. V gene TRBV6-5 combines with J gene TRBJ1-1; perhaps TRBD1 as D (5 bases). V was clipped by 6 bases and J by 1 base, with 9 bases between them. The germline gives CDR1 MNHEY, CDR2 SVGAGI. The CDR3 loop spans 13 amino acids.

This clonotype was recorded at least ten times. The gene calls are TRBV29-1 and TRBJ2-1; TRBD2 aligns across 8 bases. V was clipped by 7 bases and J by 1 base; unmatched bases: 3. CDR3 size: 13 residues. The germline V gene has CDR1 SQVTM and CDR2 ANQGSEA. The DNA of the CDR3 is TGCAGCGCACGACTAGCGTCCTACAATGAGCAGTTCTTC. Translation gives CSARLASYNEQFF.

The gene calls are TRBV6-5 and TRBJ1-3; D remains ambiguous. Germline assignment: CDR1 MNHEY and CDR2 SVGAGI. This CDR3 has 11 residues. The germline V and J ends were trimmed by 7 bases and 5 bases, with 6 bases remaining between them. This CDR3 is CASKGRNTIYF. The DNA for the CDR3 is TGTGCCAGCAAAGGACGAAACACCATATATTTT.

This clonotype has at least ten counts. V and J are TRBV29-1 and TRBJ2-5; 9 bases line up with TRBD2. V gave up 0 bases and J gave up 4 bases; unmatched junction bases: 12. CDR1 SQVTM and CDR2 ANQGSEA come from the germline V gene. The CDR3 has 17 amino acids. This CDR3 reads CSVEESGSGGRVETQYF. CDR3 in DNA: TGCAGCGTTGAAGAGAGCGGGAGCGGGGGGCGCGTAGAGACCCAGTACTTC.

In its sample, this clonotype was seen many times. The chain carries TRBV3-1 and TRBJ1-1; D is perhaps TRBD1 (6 bases). The CDR3 is 14 amino acids. The V gene lost 0 bases and the J gene lost 4 bases, with 9 bases spanning the gap. Per the germline V gene, CDR1 is LGHDT and CDR2 is YNNKEL (reference sequence). The CDR3 here is CASSQEGGITEAFF. As DNA, the CDR3 is TGTGCCAGCAGCCAAGAAGGGGGGATCACTGAAGCTTTCTTT.

This clonotype came up many times. The V call is TRBV14, the J call TRBJ2-5, with D maybe TRBD2 (6 bases). This CDR3 contains 14 residues. The germline V and J ends were trimmed by 4 bases and 4 bases, with 13 bases remaining between them. CDR1 SGHDN and CDR2 FVKESK come from the germline V gene. The DNA for the CDR3 is TGTGCCAGCAGCCCCGCGGGATTACGAGAGACCCAGTACTTC. This encodes CASSPAGLRETQYF. Based on the CDR3 plus reference TRBV14 and TRBJ2-5, the full variable domain is EAGVTQFPSHSVIEKGQTVTLRCDPISGHDNLYWYRRVMGKEIKFLLHFVKESKQDESGMPNNRFLAERTGGTYSTLKVQPAELEDSGVYFCASSPAGLRETQYFGPGTRLLVL.

This clonotype was observed a handful of times. V and J are TRBV6-5 and TRBJ1-6; D not resolved. Germline V gives CDR1 MNHEY, CDR2 SVGAGI. Trimming took off 7 bases at V and 7 bases at J, with 11 bases between the two ends. The CDR3 is made up of 13 amino acids. CDR3 sequence reads: CASNMRPNSPLHF. The CDR3 DNA reads TGTGCCAGCAACATGCGGCCAAATTCACCCCTCCACTTT.

This clonotype has at least ten counts. The rearrangement links TRBV4-1 to TRBJ1-5; D is undetermined. Trimming shortened V by 0 bases and J by 3 bases, and 9 bases separated the two germline ends. The length of the CDR3 is 15 residues. Germline loops: CDR1 MGHRA, CDR2 YSYEKL. The CDR3 bases are TGCGCCAGCAGCCAAGAAGCACATTCCAATCAGCCCCAGCATTTT. Translating gives CASSQEAHSNQPQHF.

The V gene is TRBV12-3 or TRBV12-4, the J gene TRBJ2-5, with D unresolved. This CDR3 spans 16 amino acids. Trimming cost V 0 bases and J 2 bases, with 13 bases left between them. In DNA form, the CDR3 reads TGTGCCAGCAGTTTAGCGCTAGGAAGGACGCAAGAGACCCAGTACTTC. It is translated as CASSLALGRTQETQYF.

Concerning this clonotype itself: A single base separates this from a much larger clone, so it may be a read error. V gene TRBV6-7 combines with J gene TRBJ2-6, with D perhaps matching TRBD1 (5 bases). TRBV6-7 is an ORF, and what it does is uncertain. CDR3 length: 14 amino acids. The CDR3 DNA reads as TGTGCCAGCAGTTACTCGCCTGGGGCCAACGTCATGACTTTC. Its protein product is CASSYSPGANVMTF.

The gene calls are TRBV2 and TRBJ2-3; 9 bases are a match to TRBD2. Germline CDR1 reads SNHLY; CDR2 reads FYNNEI. Losses at the gene ends were 2 bases for V and 2 bases for J; bases not matched to a gene: 8. This CDR3 is built from 17 residues. DNA of the CDR3: TGTGCCAGCAGTGAAACCGCGGCTAGCGGGGACACAGATACGCAGTATTTT. Translation: CASSETAASGDTDTQYF.

This clonotype appeared a few times. This chain connects TRBV6-5 to TRBJ2-3; 8 bases map to TRBD2. Per germline, CDR1 MNHEY and CDR2 SVGAGI. The V gene end was trimmed by 2 bases and the J gene end by 6 bases; junction bases not matched to a gene: 1. CDR3 length: 13 residues. DNA for the CDR3: TGTGCCAGCAGTTACAGCGGGGGCGATACGCAGTATTTT. Its translation is CASSYSGGDTQYF.

V usage is TRBV2 and J usage is TRBJ1-5; TRBD1 agrees at 7 bases. The CDR3 consists of 17 residues. The junction had 13 bases not matched to a gene; V was cut back by 6 bases and J by 2 bases. Germline values: CDR1 SNHLY, CDR2 FYNNEI. The CDR3: CASSASTGAFGNQPQHF. The CDR3, as DNA: TGTGCCAGCAGCGCCTCTACAGGGGCCTTTGGCAATCAGCCCCAGCATTTT.